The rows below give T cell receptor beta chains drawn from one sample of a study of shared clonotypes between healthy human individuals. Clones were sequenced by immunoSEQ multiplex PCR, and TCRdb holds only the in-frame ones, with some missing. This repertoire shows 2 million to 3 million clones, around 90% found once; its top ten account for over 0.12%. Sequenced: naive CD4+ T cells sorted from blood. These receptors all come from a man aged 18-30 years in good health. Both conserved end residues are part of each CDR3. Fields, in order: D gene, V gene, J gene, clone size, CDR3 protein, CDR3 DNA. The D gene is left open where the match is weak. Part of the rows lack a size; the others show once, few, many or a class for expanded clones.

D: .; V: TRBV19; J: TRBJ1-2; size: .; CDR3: CASSIDTALYGYTF; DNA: TGTGCCAGTAGTATAGATACAGCACTCTATGGCTACACCTTC
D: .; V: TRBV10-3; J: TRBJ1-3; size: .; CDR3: CAISPMVGAGNTIYF; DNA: TGTGCCATCAGTCCGATGGTAGGGGCTGGAAACACCATATATTTT
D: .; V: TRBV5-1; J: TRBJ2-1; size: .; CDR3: CASSLGVGAIDEQFF; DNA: TGCGCCAGCAGCTTGGGGGTCGGGGCAATCGATGAGCAGTTCTTC
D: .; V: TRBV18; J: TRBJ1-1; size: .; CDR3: CASSPDNPGRSPNTEAFF; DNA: TGTGCCAGCTCACCAGATAACCCGGGACGGAGCCCGAACACTGAAGCTTTCTTT
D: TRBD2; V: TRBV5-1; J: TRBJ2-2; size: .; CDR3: CASSLGPEPRGAGELFF; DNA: TGCGCCAGCAGCTTGGGACCGGAGCCCCGGGGGGCCGGGGAGCTGTTTTTT
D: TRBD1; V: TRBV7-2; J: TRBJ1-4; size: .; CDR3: CASSPGTGNLKLFF; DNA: TGTGCCAGCAGCCCCGGGACAGGGAATTTGAAACTGTTTTTT
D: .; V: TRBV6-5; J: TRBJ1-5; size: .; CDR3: CASSYLPEQPQHF; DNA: TGTGCCAGCAGTTACCTACCGGAGCAGCCCCAGCATTTT
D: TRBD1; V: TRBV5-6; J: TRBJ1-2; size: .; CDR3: CASSTTGTSGYGYTF; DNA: TGTGCCAGCAGCACGACAGGGACTTCTGGATATGGCTACACCTTC
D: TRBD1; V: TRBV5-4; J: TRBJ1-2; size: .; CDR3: CASSQGGRVLGDTF; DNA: TGTGCCAGCAGCCAGGGGGGAAGGGTCCTAGGGGACACCTTC
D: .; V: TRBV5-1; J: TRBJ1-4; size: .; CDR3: CASSLGQVSTNEKLFF; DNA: TGCGCCAGCAGCTTGGGCCAGGTATCAACTAATGAAAAACTGTTTTTT
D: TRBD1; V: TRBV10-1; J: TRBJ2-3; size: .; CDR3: CASSEIGRGTQYF; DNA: TGCGCCAGCAGTGAGATCGGCAGGGGGACGCAGTATTTT
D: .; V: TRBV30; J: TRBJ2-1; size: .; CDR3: CAWSAPYQVGGFEQFF; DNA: TGTGCCTGGAGTGCGCCCTACCAAGTGGGGGGTTTTGAGCAGTTCTTC
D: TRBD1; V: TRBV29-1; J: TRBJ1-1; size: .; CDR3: CSVVGTGATEAFF; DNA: TGCAGCGTTGTTGGGACAGGGGCCACTGAAGCTTTCTTT
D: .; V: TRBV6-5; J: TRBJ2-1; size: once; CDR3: CASSLGSTYNEQFF; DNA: TGTGCCAGCAGTTTAGGGTCGACATACAATGAGCAGTTCTTC
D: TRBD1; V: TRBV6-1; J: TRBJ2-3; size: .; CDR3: CASSDPGRTGVPTDTQYF; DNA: TGTGCCAGCAGTGACCCAGGGAGGACAGGGGTGCCCACAGATACGCAGTATTTT
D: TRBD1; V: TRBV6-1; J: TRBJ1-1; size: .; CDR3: CASSVTGVQTLNTEAFF; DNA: TGTGCCAGCAGTGTTACAGGGGTCCAAACCCTGAACACTGAAGCTTTCTTT
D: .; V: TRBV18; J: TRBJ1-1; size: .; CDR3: CASSPQGRAGTNTEAFF; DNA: TGTGCCAGCTCACCACAGGGTCGGGCAGGGACGAACACTGAAGCTTTCTTT
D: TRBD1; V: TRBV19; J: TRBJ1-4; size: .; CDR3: CASSTGQGAWEKLFF; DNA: TGTGCCAGTAGTACTGGACAGGGGGCATGGGAAAAACTGTTTTTT
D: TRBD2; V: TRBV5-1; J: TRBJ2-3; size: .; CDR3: CASSYVSEGLGNTDTQYF; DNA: TGCGCCAGCAGCTATGTTAGTGAAGGACTAGGGAACACAGATACGCAGTATTTT
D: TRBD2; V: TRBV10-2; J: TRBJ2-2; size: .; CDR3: CASRPKLAGAGELFF; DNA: TGCGCCAGCAGACCGAAACTAGCGGGAGCCGGGGAGCTGTTTTTT
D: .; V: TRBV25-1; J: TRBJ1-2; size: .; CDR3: CASSIPGAGYGYTF; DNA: TGTGCCAGCAGTATCCCAGGGGCGGGCTATGGCTACACCTTC
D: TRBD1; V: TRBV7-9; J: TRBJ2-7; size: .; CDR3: CASSRRTGEDEQYF; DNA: TGTGCCAGCAGCCGAAGGACAGGGGAGGACGAGCAGTACTTC
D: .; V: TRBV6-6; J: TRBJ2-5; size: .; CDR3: CASSQKETQYF; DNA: TGTGCCAGCAGCCAAAAAGAGACCCAGTACTTC
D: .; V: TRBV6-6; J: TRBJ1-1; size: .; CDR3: CASSYGGQTEAFF; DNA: TGTGCCAGCAGTTACGGAGGGCAAACTGAAGCTTTCTTT
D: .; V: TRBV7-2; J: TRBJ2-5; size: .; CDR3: CASSLTGTAVQETQYF; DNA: TGTGCCAGCAGTCTAACCGGGACGGCCGTCCAAGAGACCCAGTACTTC
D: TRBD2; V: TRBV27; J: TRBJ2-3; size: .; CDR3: CASRSGGLDTQYF; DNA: TGTGCCAGCAGGTCGGGAGGGCTGGATACGCAGTATTTT
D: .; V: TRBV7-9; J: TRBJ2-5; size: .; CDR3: CASSKWEDPQETQYF; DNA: TGTGCCAGCAGCAAATGGGAGGACCCCCAAGAGACCCAGTACTTC
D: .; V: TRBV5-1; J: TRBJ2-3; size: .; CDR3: CASSLSPGTFSTDTQYF; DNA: TGCGCCAGCAGCTTGTCGCCAGGGACTTTCTCCACAGATACGCAGTATTTT
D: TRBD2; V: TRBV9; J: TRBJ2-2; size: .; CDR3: CASSVGGGNSAGELFF; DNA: TGTGCCAGCAGCGTAGGGGGAGGGAATAGCGCCGGGGAGCTGTTTTTT
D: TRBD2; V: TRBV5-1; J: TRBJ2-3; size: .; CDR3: CASSPGGSVGTQYF; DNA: TGCGCCAGCAGCCCGGGGGGTAGCGTGGGTACGCAGTATTTT
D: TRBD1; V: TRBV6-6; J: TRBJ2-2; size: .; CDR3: CASNVQGADTGELFF; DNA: TGTGCCAGCAACGTACAGGGGGCGGACACCGGGGAGCTGTTTTTT
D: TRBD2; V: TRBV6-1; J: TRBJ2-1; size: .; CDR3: CASSDTSGGALGNEQFF; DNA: TGTGCCAGCAGTGATACTAGCGGGGGGGCCTTGGGAAATGAGCAGTTCTTC
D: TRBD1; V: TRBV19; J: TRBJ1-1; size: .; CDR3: CASSISWTGETEAFF; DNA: TGTGCCAGTAGTATCTCGTGGACAGGGGAAACTGAAGCTTTCTTT
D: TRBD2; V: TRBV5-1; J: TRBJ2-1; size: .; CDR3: CASSLEGTRNPNEQFF; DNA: TGCGCCAGCAGCTTGGAGGGGACTAGAAACCCTAATGAGCAGTTCTTC
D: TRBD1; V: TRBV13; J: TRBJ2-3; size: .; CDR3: CASSSSPGQGDQDTQYF; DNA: TGTGCCAGCAGCTCGTCTCCGGGACAGGGAGACCAAGATACGCAGTATTTT